This T cell receptor (beta chain) was captured by sequencing in a study of monozygotic twins with inflammatory bowel disease. Addition of UMIs with a 6-nucleotide sample barcode was achieved by template switching. TCRdb re-called the 5' RACE reads, yielding one record per CDR3 amino acid sequence without DNA. The sample totals approximately 160,000 distinct CDR3 sequences; its top ten clones hold approximately 7.4%. This clonotype originated in a human donor with ulcerative colitis or Crohn's disease, or a healthy co-twin of an affected twin (not recorded which). The sequencing input was blood.

This chain's CDR3 is CSARDRGSREQYF. This chain joins TRBV20-1 and TRBJ2-7; the TCRdb call, TRBD1, lacks DNA for checking. Germline lookup yields CDR1 DFQATT and CDR2 SNEGSKA (reference sequence). CDR3 length: 13 amino acids.